This TCR beta chain originates from a study of T cell responses to AZD1222 COVID-19 vaccine. The wider study: Combined were second doses at about 4 or about 12 weeks.

General study results and limits: There were mostly white British donors and more females than males, and clonal diversity was possibly underestimated. Repertoire samples came only from after the peak T cell response.

Only one count was recorded for this clone. As yet, its antigen is unknown. The protocol was immunoSEQ multiplex PCR, while the TCRdb copy is restricted to in-frame clones and leaves out a portion. In the table there are 200,000 to 300,000 clones, 85% to 95% of which are singletons. Germline V gene data show CDR1 as SEHNR and CDR2 as FQNEAQ (reference sequence). Between the trimmed V and J ends, which lost 5 bases and 7 bases, there was a span of 12 bases. The CDR3 has 13 amino acids. The V gene is TRBV7-9, the J gene TRBJ2-1; D gene unclear. The sequence came from an adult in good health. Sequenced material: peripheral blood, taken on day 0 of AZD1222 vaccination. CDR3 bases: TGTGCCAGCAGCCGCGGTAGCCTAAATGAGCAGTTCTTC. Translated, it gives CASSRGSLNEQFF. Based on the CDR3 plus reference TRBV7-9 and TRBJ2-1, the full variable domain is DTGVSQNPRHKITKRGQNVTFRCDPISEHNRLYWYRQTLGQGPEFLTYFQNEAQLEKSRLLSDRFSAERPKGSFSTLEIQRTEQGDSAMYLCASSRGSLNEQFFGPGTRLTVL.